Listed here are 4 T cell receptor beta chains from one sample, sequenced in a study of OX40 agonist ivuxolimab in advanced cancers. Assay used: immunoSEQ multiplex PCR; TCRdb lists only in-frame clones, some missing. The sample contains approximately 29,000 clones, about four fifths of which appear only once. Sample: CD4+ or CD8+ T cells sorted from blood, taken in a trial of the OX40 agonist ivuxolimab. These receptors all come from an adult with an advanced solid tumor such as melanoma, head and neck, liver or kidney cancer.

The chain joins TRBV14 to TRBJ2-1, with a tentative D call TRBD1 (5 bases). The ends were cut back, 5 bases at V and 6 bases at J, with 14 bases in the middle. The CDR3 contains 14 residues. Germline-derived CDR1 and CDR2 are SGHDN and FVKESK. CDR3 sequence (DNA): TGTGCCAGCAGCTGGATTAGGGGTGGCAATGAGCAGTTCTTC. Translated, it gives CASSWIRGGNEQFF. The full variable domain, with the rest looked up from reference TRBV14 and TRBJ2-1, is EAGVTQFPSHSVIEKGQTVTLRCDPISGHDNLYWYRRVMGKEIKFLLHFVKESKQDESGMPNNRFLAERTGGTYSTLKVQPAELEDSGVYFCASSWIRGGNEQFFGPGTRLTVL.

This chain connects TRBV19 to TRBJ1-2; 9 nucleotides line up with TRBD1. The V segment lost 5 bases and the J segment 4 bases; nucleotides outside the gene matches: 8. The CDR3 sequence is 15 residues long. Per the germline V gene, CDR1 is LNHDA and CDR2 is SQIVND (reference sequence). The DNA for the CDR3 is TGTGCCAGTAGTCCCGCACAGGGGGCTGGCTATGGCTACACCTTC. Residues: CASSPAQGAGYGYTF.

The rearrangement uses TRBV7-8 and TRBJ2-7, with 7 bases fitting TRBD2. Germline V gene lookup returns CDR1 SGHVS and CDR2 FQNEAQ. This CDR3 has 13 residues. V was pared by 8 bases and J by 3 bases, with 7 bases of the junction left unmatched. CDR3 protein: CASALGGGYEQYF. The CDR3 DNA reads TGTGCCAGCGCCTTGGGGGGGGGCTACGAGCAGTACTTC.

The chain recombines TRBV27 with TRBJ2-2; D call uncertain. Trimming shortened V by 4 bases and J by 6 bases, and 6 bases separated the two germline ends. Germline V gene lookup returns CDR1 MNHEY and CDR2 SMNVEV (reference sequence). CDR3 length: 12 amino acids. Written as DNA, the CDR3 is TGTGCCAGCAGTTCGGCCCCCGGGGAGCTGTTTTTT. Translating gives CASSSAPGELFF.